This TCR beta chain was documented in a study of blood T cell repertoires in COVID-19. This clone has more than one count but fewer than ten. Sequenced by immunoSEQ multiplex PCR; TCRdb stores in-frame clones only, minus some. The sample includes roughly 120,000 clones, around 90% seen only once; the top ten take 0.88%. Sequencing was performed on peripheral blood. The source is a woman aged 45-59 years with active or convalescent COVID-19.

The CDR3 bases are TGTGCCAGCAGCTTTGGGCAGGGGCAGTACTTC. Translation: CASSFGQGQYF. This chain uses TRBV5-6 with TRBJ2-7, with D tentatively TRBD1 (5 bases). Looked up from germline, CDR1 is SGHDT and CDR2 is YYEEEE. Trimming removed 2 bases at V and 9 bases at J, with 9 bases between. CDR3 length: 11 amino acids.